This T cell receptor beta chain came from a study of molecular identifiers for immune sequencing clone quantification. Study results and caveats: Jurkat TCR RNA spiked in from one cell could reportedly be detected among about a million naive cells.

The CDR3 covers 16 residues. V shed 5 bases and J 3 bases; nucleotides not matched to a gene: 9. CDR1 and CDR2 from the germline V gene are SEHNR and FQNEAQ (reference sequence). Methods described previously, with TCR primers listed, were used for bulk TCR libraries. Each CDR3 protein gets one entry after TCRdb re-called the PCR reads with MiXCR. Here the sample spans about 98,000 distinct CDR3 sequences, under 40% being singletons. Naive CD8 T cells were sorted, and the gate applied was CD8+CD4-CCR7+CD45RA+. This clonotype was picked up a small number of times. Its antigen is not identified. This clonotype was obtained from a human donor in good health. Some libraries in this study had Jurkat cell RNA spiked in. The chain has TRBV7-9 and TRBJ2-3; 9 nucleotides match TRBD2. The material sequenced was naive CD8+ T cells from blood, with Jurkat cell RNA spiked in. Subset specified: FACS-sorted CD8+CD4-CCR7+CD45RA+ naive T cells. CDR3 sequence reads: CASSPEGSGRTDTQYF. DNA of the CDR3: TGTGCCAGCAGCCCGGAGGGTAGCGGGAGAACAGATACGCAGTATTTT.